These 7 T cell receptor beta chains share one sample of origin, sequenced in a study of cytomegalovirus exposure and HLA in healthy donors. 60 Vbeta and 13 Jbeta primers were used in PCR. TCRdb keeps only in-frame clones here, not all; method: immunoSEQ multiplex PCR. The table includes around 110,000 clones, 65% to 75% detected once. What was sequenced was PBMCs. The receptor set was obtained from a female donor in good health and CMV-seronegative.

This chain links TRBV5-6 with TRBJ2-6; TRBD1 might be the D (6 bases). CDR3 length equals 19 residues. Germline V gene sequence: CDR1 SGHDT, CDR2 YYEEEE. V was pared by 7 bases and J by 1 base, with 24 bases between. The CDR3 region is CASPKRVTGLRSGANVLTF. CDR3 DNA: TGTGCCAGCCCGAAACGGGTTACAGGGTTACGATCTGGGGCCAACGTCCTGACTTTC.

This clone appeared once. The chain employs TRBV7-9 and TRBJ2-7; D is uncertain. Germline V CDR1 and CDR2: SEHNR, FQNEAQ (reference sequence). V lost 4 bases and J 7 bases, leaving 11 bases between the germline ends. The length of the CDR3 is 12 residues. The CDR3 DNA reads as TGTGCCAGCAGCTCAATCTCACAGGAGCAGTACTTC. Translation: CASSSISQEQYF.

The genes are TRBV6-1 and TRBJ1-4; 12 positions match TRBD1. Per the germline V gene, CDR1 is MNHNS and CDR2 is SASEGT. This CDR3 comprises 16 residues. The V and J ends lost 4 bases and 8 bases, in that order; junction bases with no gene match: 8. CDR3 DNA sequence: TGTGCCAGCAGTGCCTCCTCCGGGACAGGGGGCGAAAAACTGTTTTTT. Translation gives CASSASSGTGGEKLFF.

This clone was recorded a few times. V usage is TRBV7-9 and J usage is TRBJ1-1; D remains ambiguous. The CDR3 covers 10 residues. Trimming removed 5 bases at V and 7 bases at J, with 5 bases between. Germline values: CDR1 SEHNR, CDR2 FQNEAQ (reference sequence). The CDR3 DNA reads as TGTGCCAGCAGCGGCAATGAAGCTTTCTTT. It is translated as CASSGNEAFF.

The chain has TRBV9 and TRBJ2-2, with TRBD2 matching over 9 bases. The V segment lost 0 bases and the J segment 5 bases; nucleotides outside the gene matches: 5. Germline V lookup: CDR1 SGDLS, CDR2 YYNGEE. The length of the CDR3 is 16 residues. CDR3 nucleotide sequence: TGTGCCAGCAGCGTAGGATCCAGCGGGAGGACCGGGGAGCTGTTTTTT. Its translation: CASSVGSSGRTGELFF.

The CDR3 coding sequence is TGTGCCTGGAGCGGAGGGACAGGGTCCTACAATGAGCAGTTCTTC. Protein: CAWSGGTGSYNEQFF. The chain uses TRBV30 and TRBJ2-1; TRBD1 aligns across 9 bases. The germline CDR1 and CDR2 sequences are GTSNPN and SVGIG (reference sequence). The J segment lost 1 base and the V segment lost 3 bases, leaving 4 bases of the junction unmatched. The CDR3 covers 15 residues.

This clone was detected only a few times. The gene calls are TRBV5-1 and TRBJ1-2; tentative D call: TRBD1 (6 bases). CDR1 is SGHRS and CDR2 is YFSETQ in the germline V gene. The CDR3 is 14 amino acids. The germline V and J ends were trimmed by 4 bases and 7 bases, with 17 bases remaining between them. CDR3 loop: CASSPYLQGSGYTF. The CDR3 DNA reads TGCGCCAGCAGCCCCTACTTACAGGGAAGTGGCTACACCTTC.